This TCR beta chain was recovered during a study of cytomegalovirus exposure and HLA in healthy donors. This CDR3 has 15 residues. The V segment lost 0 bases and the J segment 8 bases; nucleotides outside the gene matches: 8. The germline V gene encodes CDR1 SGHDT and CDR2 YYEEEE. The PCR had 60 Vbeta and 13 Jbeta primers. Assay: immunoSEQ multiplex PCR; the TCRdb copy retains only in-frame clones and omits some. The repertoire holds about 160,000 clones, with approximately 88% as singletons. The source material was PBMCs. The TCR comes from a boy aged 2 to 10 in good health and CMV-seronegative. The chain links TRBV5-6 to TRBJ2-1; TRBD2 agrees at 7 bases. In DNA form, the CDR3 reads TGTGCCAGCAGCTTGGGAGCGGGGTGGGGGGATGAGCAGTTCTTC. It translates to CASSLGAGWGDEQFF. Full variable domain (rest looked up from reference TRBV5-6 and TRBJ2-1): DAGVTQSPTHLIKTRGQQVTLRCSPKSGHDTVSWYQQALGQGPQFIFQYYEEEERQRGNFPDRFSGHQFPNYSSELNVNALLLGDSALYLCASSLGAGWGDEQFFGPGTRLTVL.